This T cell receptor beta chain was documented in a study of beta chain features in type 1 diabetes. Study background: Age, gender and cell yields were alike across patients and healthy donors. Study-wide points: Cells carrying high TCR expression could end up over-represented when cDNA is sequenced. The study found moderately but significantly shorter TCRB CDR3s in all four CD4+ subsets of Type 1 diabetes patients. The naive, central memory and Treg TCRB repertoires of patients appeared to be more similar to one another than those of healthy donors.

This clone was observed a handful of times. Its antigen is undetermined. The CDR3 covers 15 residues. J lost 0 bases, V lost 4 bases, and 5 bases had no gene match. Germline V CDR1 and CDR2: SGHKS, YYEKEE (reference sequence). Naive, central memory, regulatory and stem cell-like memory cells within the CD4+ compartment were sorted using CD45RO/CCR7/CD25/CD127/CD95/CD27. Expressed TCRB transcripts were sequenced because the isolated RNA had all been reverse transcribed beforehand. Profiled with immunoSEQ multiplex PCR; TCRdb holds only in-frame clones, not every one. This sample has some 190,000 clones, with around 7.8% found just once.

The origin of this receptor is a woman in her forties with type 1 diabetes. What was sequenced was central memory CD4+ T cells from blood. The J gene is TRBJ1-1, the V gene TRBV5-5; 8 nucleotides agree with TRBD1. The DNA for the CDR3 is TGTGCCAGCAGCCACCGGACAGGGCTGAACACTGAAGCTTTCTTT. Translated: CASSHRTGLNTEAFF.